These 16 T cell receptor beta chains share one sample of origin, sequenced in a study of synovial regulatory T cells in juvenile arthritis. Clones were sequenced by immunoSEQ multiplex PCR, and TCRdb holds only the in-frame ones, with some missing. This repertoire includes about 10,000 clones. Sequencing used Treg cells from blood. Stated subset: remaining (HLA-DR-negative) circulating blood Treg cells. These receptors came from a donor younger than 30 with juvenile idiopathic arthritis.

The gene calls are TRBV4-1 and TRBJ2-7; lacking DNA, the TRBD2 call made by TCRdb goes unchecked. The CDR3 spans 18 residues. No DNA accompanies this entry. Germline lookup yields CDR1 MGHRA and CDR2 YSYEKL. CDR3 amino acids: CASSQDLGGARISYEQYF.

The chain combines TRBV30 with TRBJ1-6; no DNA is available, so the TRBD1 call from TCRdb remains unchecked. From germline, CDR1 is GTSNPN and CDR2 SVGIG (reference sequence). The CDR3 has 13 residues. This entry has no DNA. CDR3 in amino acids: CAWTGTGRSPLHF.

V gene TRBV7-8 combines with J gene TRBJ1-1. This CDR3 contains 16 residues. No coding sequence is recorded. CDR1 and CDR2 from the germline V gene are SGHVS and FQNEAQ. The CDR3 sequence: CASSLRGARSNTEAFF.

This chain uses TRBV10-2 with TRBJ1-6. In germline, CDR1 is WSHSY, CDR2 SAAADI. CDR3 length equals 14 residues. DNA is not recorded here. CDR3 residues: CASSETRPNSPLHF.

CDR3 in amino acids: CASSRRPRTDTQYF. The chain employs TRBV18 and TRBJ2-3; the TCRdb call, TRBD2, lacks DNA for checking. The CDR3 runs to 14 residues. No DNA was logged. Germline lookup yields CDR1 KGHSH and CDR2 LQKENI.

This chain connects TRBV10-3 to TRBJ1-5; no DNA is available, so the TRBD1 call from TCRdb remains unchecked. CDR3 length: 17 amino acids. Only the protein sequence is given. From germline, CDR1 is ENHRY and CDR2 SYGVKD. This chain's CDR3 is CAISETLTGVGNQPQHF.

The CDR3: CASSLDRTVGAFF. V usage is TRBV7-2 and J usage is TRBJ1-1. The germline gives CDR1 SGHTA, CDR2 FQGNSA. The CDR3 is made up of 13 amino acids. The nucleotide record is missing. Complete variable domain (other parts from reference TRBV7-2 and TRBJ1-1): GAGVSQSPSNKVTEKGKDVELRCDPISGHTALYWYRQSLGQGLEFLIYFQGNSAPDKSGLPSDRFSAERTGGSVSTLTIQRTQQEDSAVYLCASSLDRTVGAFFGQGTRLTVV.

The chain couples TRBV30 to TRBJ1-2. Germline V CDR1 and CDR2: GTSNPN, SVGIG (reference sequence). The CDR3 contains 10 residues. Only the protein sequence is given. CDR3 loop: CAWSGLGYTF.

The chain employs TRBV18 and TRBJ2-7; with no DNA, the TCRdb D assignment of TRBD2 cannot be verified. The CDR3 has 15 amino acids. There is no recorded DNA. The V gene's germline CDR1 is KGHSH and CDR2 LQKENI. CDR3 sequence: CASSRTSESSYEQYF. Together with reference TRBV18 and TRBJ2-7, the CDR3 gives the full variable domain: NAGVMQNPRHLVRRRGQEARLRCSPMKGHSHVYWYRQLPEEGLKFMVYLQKENIIDESGMPKERFSAEFPKEGPSILRIQQVVRGDSAAYFCASSRTSESSYEQYFGPGTRLTVT.

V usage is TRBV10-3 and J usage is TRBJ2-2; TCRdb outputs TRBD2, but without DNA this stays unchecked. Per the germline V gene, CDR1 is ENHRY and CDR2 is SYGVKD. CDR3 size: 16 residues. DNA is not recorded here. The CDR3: CAISHSGRANTGELFF.

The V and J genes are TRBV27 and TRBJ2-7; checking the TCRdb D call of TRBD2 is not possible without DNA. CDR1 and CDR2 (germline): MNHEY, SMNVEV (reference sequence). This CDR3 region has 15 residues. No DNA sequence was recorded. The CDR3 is CASSFMVASIYEQYF.

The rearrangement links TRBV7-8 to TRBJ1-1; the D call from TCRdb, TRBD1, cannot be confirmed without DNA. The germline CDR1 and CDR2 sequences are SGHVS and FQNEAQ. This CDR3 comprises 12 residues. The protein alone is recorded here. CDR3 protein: CASSVGVQGAFF.

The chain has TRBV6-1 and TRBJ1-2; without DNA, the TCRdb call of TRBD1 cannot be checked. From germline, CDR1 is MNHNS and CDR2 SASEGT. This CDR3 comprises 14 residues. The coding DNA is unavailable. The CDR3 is CASSEMAAGDGYTF.

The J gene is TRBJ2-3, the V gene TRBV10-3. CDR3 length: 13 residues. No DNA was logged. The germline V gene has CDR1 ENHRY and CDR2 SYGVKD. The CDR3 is CATRQGGTDTQYF.

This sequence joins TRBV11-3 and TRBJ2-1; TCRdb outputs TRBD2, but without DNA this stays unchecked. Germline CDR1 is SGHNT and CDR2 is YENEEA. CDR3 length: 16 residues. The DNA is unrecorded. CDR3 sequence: CASSFPLMRAPCEQFF.

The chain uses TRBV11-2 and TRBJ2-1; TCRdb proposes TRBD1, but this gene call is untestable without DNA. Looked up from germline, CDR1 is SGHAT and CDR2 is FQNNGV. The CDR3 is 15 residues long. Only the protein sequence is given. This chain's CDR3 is CASSPPGQVYNEQFF. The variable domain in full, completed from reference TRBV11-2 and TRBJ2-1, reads EAGVAQSPRYKIIEKRQSVAFWCNPISGHATLYWYQQILGQGPKLLIQFQNNGVVDDSQLPKDRFSAERLKGVDSTLKIQPAKLEDSAVYLCASSPPGQVYNEQFFGPGTRLTVL.